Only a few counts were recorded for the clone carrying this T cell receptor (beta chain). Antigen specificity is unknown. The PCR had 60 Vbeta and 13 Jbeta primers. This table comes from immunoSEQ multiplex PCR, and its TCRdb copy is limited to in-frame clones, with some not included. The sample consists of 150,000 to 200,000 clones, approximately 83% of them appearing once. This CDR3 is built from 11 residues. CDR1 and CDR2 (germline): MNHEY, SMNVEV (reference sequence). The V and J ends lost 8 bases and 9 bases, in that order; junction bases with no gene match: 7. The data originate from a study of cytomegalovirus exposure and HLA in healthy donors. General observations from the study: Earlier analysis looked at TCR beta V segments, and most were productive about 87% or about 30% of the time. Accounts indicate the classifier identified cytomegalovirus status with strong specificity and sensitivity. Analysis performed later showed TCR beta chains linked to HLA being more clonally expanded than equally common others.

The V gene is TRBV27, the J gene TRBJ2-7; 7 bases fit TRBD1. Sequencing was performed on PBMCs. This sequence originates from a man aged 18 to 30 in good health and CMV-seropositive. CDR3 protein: CASRYRGMQYF. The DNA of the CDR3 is TGTGCCAGCCGATACAGGGGAATGCAGTACTTC.